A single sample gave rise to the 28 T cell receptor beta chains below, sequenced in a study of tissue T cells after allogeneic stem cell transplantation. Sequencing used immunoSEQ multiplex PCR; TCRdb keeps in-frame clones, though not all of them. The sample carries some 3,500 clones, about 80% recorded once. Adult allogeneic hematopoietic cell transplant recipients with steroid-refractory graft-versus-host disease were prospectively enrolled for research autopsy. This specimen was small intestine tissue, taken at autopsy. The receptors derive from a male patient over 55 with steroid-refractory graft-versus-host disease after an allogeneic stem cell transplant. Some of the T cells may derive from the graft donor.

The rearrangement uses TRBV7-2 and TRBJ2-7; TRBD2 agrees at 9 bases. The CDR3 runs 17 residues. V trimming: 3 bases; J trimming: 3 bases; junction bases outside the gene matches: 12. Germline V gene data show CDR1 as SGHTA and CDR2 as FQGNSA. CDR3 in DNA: TGTGCCAGCAGCTTTCGGACTAGCGAGGGTTTAATCTACGAGCAGTACTTC. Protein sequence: CASSFRTSEGLIYEQYF.

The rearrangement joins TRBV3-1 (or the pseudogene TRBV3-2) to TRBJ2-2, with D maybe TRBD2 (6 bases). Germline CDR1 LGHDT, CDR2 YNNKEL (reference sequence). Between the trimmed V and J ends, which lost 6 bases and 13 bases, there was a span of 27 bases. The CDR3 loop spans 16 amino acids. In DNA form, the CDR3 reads TGTGCCAGCAGTCTTTTGGGGCGGGGCCCGATTTTGGGGCTGTTTTTT. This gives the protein CASSLLGRGPILGLFF.

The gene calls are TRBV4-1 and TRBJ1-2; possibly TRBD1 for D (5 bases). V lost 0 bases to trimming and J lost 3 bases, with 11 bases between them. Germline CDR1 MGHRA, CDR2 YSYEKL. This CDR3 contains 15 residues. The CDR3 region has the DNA TGCGCCAGCAGCCAAGACTGGGGCCAATACTATGGCTACACCTTC. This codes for CASSQDWGQYYGYTF.

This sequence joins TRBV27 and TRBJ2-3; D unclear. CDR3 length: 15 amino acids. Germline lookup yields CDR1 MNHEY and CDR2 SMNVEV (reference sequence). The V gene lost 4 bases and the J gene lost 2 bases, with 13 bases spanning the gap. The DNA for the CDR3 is TGTGCCAGCAGTTCGGGCCAGACTCCCACAGATACGCAGTATTTT. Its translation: CASSSGQTPTDTQYF.

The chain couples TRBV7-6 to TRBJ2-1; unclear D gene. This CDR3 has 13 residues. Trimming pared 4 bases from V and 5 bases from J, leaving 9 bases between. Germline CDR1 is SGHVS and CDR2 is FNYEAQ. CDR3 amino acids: CASSSIVNNEQFF. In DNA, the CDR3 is TGTGCCAGCAGCTCAATCGTAAACAATGAGCAGTTCTTC.

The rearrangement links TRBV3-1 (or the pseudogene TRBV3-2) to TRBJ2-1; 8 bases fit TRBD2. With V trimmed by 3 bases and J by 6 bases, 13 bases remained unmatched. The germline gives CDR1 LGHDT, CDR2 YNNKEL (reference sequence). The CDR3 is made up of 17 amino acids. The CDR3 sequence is CASSHGGPAGASNEQFF. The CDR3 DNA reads TGTGCCAGCAGCCATGGGGGGCCAGCGGGGGCCTCCAATGAGCAGTTCTTC.

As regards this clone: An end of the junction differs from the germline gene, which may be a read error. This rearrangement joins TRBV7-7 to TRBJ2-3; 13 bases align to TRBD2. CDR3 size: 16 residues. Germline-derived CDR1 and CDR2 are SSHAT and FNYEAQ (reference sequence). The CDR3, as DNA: TGTGCTAGCAGCCTGGGACTAGCGGGGATTTCGGATACGCAGTATTTT. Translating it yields CASSLGLAGISDTQYF.

CDR3 nucleotides: TGTGCCAGCAGCCACGCTAGGAGTTTACGGGACTATGGCTACACCTTC. Its translation: CASSHARSLRDYGYTF. The V call is TRBV11-2, the J call TRBJ1-2; D remains ambiguous. Germline V CDR1 and CDR2: SGHAT, FQNNGV. CDR3 length: 16 residues. Trimming removed 5 bases from V and 3 bases from J, with 19 bases in between. The complete variable domain, with remaining parts taken from reference TRBV11-2 and TRBJ1-2, reads EAGVAQSPRYKIIEKRQSVAFWCNPISGHATLYWYQQILGQGPKLLIQFQNNGVVDDSQLPKDRFSAERLKGVDSTLKIQPAKLEDSAVYLCASSHARSLRDYGYTFGSGTRLTVV.

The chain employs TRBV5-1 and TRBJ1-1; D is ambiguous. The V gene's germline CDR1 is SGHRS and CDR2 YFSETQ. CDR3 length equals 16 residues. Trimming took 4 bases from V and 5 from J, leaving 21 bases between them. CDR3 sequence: CASSPRPSAGGTEAFF. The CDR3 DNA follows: TGCGCCAGCAGCCCACGTCCTAGTGCAGGTGGTACTGAAGCTTTCTTT.

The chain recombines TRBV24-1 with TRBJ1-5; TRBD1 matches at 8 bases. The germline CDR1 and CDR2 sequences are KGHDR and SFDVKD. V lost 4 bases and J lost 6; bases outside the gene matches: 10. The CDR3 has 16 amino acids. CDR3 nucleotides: TGTGCCACCAGTGACAATGACAGGGGACGAAGTCAGCCCCAGCATTTT. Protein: CATSDNDRGRSQPQHF.

The CDR3 here is CSVGPGLSSYNEQFF. CDR3 bases: TGCAGCGTTGGACCGGGCCTGAGCTCCTACAATGAGCAGTTCTTC. This sequence joins TRBV29-1 and TRBJ2-1; no firm D call. The CDR3 is 15 amino acids. The V and J ends lost 4 bases and 0 bases respectively, with 13 bases between them. Germline V CDR1 and CDR2: SQVTM, ANQGSEA.

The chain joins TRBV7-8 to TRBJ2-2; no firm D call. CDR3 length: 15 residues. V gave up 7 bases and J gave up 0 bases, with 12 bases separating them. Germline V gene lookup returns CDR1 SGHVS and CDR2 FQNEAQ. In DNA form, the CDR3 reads TGTGCCAGCACCGAACGGCAGACGAACACCGGGGAGCTGTTTTTT. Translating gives CASTERQTNTGELFF.

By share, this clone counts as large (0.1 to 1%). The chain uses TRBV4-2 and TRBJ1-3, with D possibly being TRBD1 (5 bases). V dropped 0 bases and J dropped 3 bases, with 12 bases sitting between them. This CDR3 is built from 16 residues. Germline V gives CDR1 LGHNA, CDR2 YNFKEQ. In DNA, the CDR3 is TGTGCCAGCAGCCAAGATTCGGGGGAGGGTGGAAACACCATATATTTT. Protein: CASSQDSGEGGNTIYF.

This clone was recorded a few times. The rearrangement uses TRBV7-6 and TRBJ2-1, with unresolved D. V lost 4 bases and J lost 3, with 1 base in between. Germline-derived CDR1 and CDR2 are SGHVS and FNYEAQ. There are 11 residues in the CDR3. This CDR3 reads CASSYYNEQFF. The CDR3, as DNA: TGTGCCAGCAGCTACTACAATGAGCAGTTCTTC.

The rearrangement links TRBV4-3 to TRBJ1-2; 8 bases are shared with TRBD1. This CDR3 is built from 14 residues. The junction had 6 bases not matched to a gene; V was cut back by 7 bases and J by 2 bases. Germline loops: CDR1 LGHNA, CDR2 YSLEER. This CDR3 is CASTISGGNYGYTF. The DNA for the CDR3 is TGCGCCAGCACGATTTCAGGGGGCAACTATGGCTACACCTTC.

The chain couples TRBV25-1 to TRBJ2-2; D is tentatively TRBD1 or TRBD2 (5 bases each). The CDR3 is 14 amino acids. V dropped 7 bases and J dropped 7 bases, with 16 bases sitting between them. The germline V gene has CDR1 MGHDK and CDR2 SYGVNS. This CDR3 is CASKAPGAGGELFF. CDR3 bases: TGTGCCAGCAAGGCCCCTGGGGCGGGCGGGGAGCTGTTTTTT.

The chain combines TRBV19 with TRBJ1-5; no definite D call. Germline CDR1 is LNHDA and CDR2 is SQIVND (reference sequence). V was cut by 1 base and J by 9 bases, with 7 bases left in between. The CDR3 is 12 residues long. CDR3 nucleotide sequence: TGTGCCAGTAGTATAGCCAGCTCGCCCCAGCATTTT. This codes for CASSIASSPQHF. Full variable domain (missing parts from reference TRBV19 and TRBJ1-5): DGGITQSPKYLFRKEGQNVTLSCEQNLNHDAMYWYRQDPGQGLRLIYYSQIVNDFQKGDIAEGYSVSREKKESFPLTVTSAQKNPTAFYLCASSIASSPQHFGDGTRLSIL.

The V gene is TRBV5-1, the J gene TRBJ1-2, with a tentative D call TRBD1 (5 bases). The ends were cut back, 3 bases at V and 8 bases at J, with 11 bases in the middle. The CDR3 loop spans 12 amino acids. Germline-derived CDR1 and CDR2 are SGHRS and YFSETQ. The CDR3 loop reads CASSWDVGGYTF. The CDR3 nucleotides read TGCGCCAGCAGCTGGGACGTGGGAGGCTACACCTTC.

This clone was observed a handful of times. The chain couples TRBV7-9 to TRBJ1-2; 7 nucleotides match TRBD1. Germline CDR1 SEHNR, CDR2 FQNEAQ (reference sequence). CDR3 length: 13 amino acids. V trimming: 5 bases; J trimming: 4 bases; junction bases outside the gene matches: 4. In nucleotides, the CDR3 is TGTGCCAGCAGCCCAGGGGGTTCCTATGGCTACACCTTC. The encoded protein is CASSPGGSYGYTF. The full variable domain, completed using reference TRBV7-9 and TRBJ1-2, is DTGVSQNPRHKITKRGQNVTFRCDPISEHNRLYWYRQTLGQGPEFLTYFQNEAQLEKSRLLSDRFSAERPKGSFSTLEIQRTEQGDSAMYLCASSPGGSYGYTFGSGTRLTVV.

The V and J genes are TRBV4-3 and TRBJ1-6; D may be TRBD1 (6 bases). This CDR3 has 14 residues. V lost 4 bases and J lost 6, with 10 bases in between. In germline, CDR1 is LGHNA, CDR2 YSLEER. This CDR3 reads CASSRRDTNSPLHF. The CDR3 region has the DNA TGCGCCAGCAGCCGCCGGGACACTAATTCACCCCTCCACTTT.

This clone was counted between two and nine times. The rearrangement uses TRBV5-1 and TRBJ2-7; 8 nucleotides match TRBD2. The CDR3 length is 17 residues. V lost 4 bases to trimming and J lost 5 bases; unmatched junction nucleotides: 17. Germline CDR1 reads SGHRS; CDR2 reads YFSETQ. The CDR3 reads CASSPSAGAGELDEQYF. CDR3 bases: TGCGCCAGCAGCCCCTCCGCGGGAGCGGGGGAATTGGACGAGCAGTACTTC.

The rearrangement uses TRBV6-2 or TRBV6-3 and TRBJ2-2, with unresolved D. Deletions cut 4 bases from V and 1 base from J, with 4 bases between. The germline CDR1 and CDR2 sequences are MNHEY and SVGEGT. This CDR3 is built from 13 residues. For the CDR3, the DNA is TGTGCCAGCAGTTCGTGGAACACCGGGGAGCTGTTTTTT. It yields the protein CASSSWNTGELFF.

Written as DNA, the CDR3 is TGTGCCATCAGTGAAGGGGACGTTTCGGTGTCCACCTTC. This gives the protein CAISEGDVSVSTF. V gene TRBV10-3 combines with J gene TRBJ1-2; a weak D match, TRBD1 (5 bases). V was clipped by 3 bases and J by 13 bases, with 18 bases between them. CDR1 and CDR2 from the germline V gene are ENHRY and SYGVKD. There are 13 residues in the CDR3.

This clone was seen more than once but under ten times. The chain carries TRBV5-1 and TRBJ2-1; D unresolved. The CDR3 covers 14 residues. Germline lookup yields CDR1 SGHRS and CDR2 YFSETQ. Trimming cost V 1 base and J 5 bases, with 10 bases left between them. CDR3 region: CASSLQKVDNEQFF. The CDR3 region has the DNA TGCGCCAGCAGCTTGCAGAAAGTTGACAATGAGCAGTTCTTC.

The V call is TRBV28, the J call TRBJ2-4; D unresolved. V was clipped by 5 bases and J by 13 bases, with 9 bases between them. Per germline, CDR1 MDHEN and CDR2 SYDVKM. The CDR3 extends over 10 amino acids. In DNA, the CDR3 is TGTGCCAGCAGTGGGGTAGGGCAGTACTTC. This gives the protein CASSGVGQYF.

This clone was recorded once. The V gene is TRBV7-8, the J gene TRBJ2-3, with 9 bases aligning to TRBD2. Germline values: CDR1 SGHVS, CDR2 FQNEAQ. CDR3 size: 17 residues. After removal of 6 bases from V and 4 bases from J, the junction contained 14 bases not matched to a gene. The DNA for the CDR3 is TGTGCCAGCAGTAGGGACAGAGGGGCTAGCGGGGCAGATACGCAGTATTTT. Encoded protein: CASSRDRGASGADTQYF.

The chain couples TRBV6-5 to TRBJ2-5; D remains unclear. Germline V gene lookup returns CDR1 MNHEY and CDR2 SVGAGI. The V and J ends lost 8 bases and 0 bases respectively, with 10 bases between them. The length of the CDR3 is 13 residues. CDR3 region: CASRPDYQETQYF. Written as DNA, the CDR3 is TGTGCCAGCCGCCCTGACTACCAAGAGACCCAGTACTTC.

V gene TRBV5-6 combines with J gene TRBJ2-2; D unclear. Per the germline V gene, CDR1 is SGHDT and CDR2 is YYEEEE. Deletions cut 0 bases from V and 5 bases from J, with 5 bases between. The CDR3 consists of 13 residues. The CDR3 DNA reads TGTGCCAGCAGCTTGGTAGGAACCGGGGAGCTGTTTTTT. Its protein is CASSLVGTGELFF.